This T cell receptor (beta chain) was recorded in a study of persistence of HIV-infected CD4 T cells. Study background: Suppressive ART had lasted a median of approximately 8 years.

This nonspecific control used anti-CD3/anti-CD28 bead stimulation of CD4+ T cells. Responding CD4+ T cells were sorted by upregulation of both CD40 ligand and CD69. These HIV-1-infected adults initiated suppressive ART in chronic infection. Sequencing used immunoSEQ version 4 in survey mode. The method was immunoSEQ multiplex PCR; TCRdb's version includes in-frame clones alone and lacks a portion of them. The sample records 35,000 to 50,000 clones, approximately 90% being singletons. For this clone: Antigen: not known.

The CDR3 runs 14 residues. V trimming: 5 bases; J trimming: 5 bases; junction bases outside the gene matches: 3. The germline V gene has CDR1 KGHSH and CDR2 LQKENI. Study observations and caveats: Antigen-responding cells were enriched for degenerate expanded CDR3beta sequences.

This sequence joins TRBV18 and TRBJ1-5; TRBD1 matches at 10 bases. This material consisted of CD4+ T cells sorted from PBMCs after approximately 19-hour stimulation, taken from a patient who received antiretroviral therapy. The clonotype was recovered from an adult man with HIV who was CMV-seropositive. The chain's CDR3 is CASSGTGEDQPQHF. For the CDR3, the DNA is TGTGCCAGCTCAGGGACAGGGGAAGATCAGCCCCAGCATTTT. Combining the CDR3 with reference TRBV18 and TRBJ1-5 gives the whole variable domain NAGVMQNPRHLVRRRGQEARLRCSPMKGHSHVYWYRQLPEEGLKFMVYLQKENIIDESGMPKERFSAEFPKEGPSILRIQQVVRGDSAAYFCASSGTGEDQPQHFGDGTRLSIL.